This entry lists 11 T cell receptor beta chains sequenced from one sample in a study of identical twins. In TCRdb, the 5' RACE reads were re-called with MiXCR into one record per CDR3 protein. Of more than 1.5 million distinct CDR3 sequences detected, about 32% appear once; the ten largest clones hold about 0.25%. Material for sequencing was cord blood. Receptors were obtained from a newborn girl in good health.

In this sample, this clonotype turned up a few times. The chain joins TRBV3-1 to TRBJ2-1; D may be TRBD2 (5 bases). CDR1 and CDR2 (germline): LGHDT, YNNKEL (reference sequence). V was pared by 4 bases and J by 2 bases, with 12 bases between. The CDR3 is 15 amino acids. The DNA of the CDR3 is TGTGCCAGCAGCCCATTCACTAGGGCCTACAATGAGCAGTTCTTC. It yields the protein CASSPFTRAYNEQFF.

J is TRBJ2-3 and V is TRBV5-1; D gene uncertain. The V gene lost 2 bases and the J gene lost 10 bases, with 17 bases spanning the gap. The germline CDR1 and CDR2 sequences are SGHRS and YFSETQ. This CDR3 has 14 residues. CDR3 coding DNA: TGCGCCAGCAGCTTCCCGGATCCATCAGGTGCGCAGTATTTT. Its translation is CASSFPDPSGAQYF.

This clonotype has a single count. The chain uses TRBV19 and TRBJ2-3, with D tentatively TRBD1 or TRBD2 (5 bases each). This CDR3 region has 10 residues. Germline V gives CDR1 LNHDA, CDR2 SQIVND (reference sequence). The DNA of the CDR3 is TGTTGGGACCACACAGATACGCAGTATTTT. Protein product: CWDHTDTQYF.

The V gene is TRBV5-4, the J gene TRBJ1-4, with D hard to call. The germline V gene encodes CDR1 SGHNT and CDR2 YYREEE (reference sequence). Trimming removed 10 bases at V and 8 bases at J, with 18 bases between. This CDR3 has 13 residues. The CDR3 DNA is TGTGCCCGCCGGAAGATAGTTGGGGAAAAACTGTTTTTT. Its protein product is CARRKIVGEKLFF.

This clonotype turned up a few times. The rearrangement uses TRBV20-1 and TRBJ2-4; possible D gene TRBD2, 7 bases. The V gene's germline CDR1 is DFQATT and CDR2 SNEGSKA (reference sequence). CDR3 size: 13 residues. Trimming took 8 bases from V and 2 from J, leaving 13 bases between them. CDR3 loop: CSRGGHSKNIQYF. The CDR3 DNA reads TGCAGTAGGGGGGGACATTCCAAAAACATTCAGTACTTC.

Regarding this clonotype: At one end the junction does not follow the germline gene, possibly because of a read error. This chain joins TRBV6-5 and TRBJ1-1, with D tentatively TRBD1 (5 bases). Germline V gene sequence: CDR1 MNHEY, CDR2 SVGAGI. There are 12 residues in the CDR3. The CDR3 sequence is CASTGPTTEVFF. CDR3 DNA sequence: TGTGCCAGCACGGGGCCTACGACTGAAGTTTTCTTT.

This chain joins TRBV20-1 and TRBJ2-1, with no clear D. This CDR3 contains 15 residues. Per the germline V gene, CDR1 is DFQATT and CDR2 is SNEGSKA (reference sequence). The V end lost 1 base, the J end lost 0 bases, and 10 bases lay between the germline ends. CDR3 nucleotides: TGCAGTGCTAGAGGCAGTGGTAGCTCCTACAATGAGCAGTTCTTC. Translating gives CSARGSGSSYNEQFF.

In this sample, this clonotype turned up a few times. The DNA of the CDR3 is TGCAGTGCGTACCTAGCGACAGATACGCAGTATTTT. It translates to CSAYLATDTQYF. The chain combines TRBV20-1 with TRBJ2-3, with D possibly TRBD2 on 6 matching bases. The CDR3 is 12 residues long. The germline V gene has CDR1 DFQATT and CDR2 SNEGSKA (reference sequence). V was clipped by 6 bases and J by 3 bases, with 10 bases between them.

The chain links TRBV4-1 to TRBJ2-5; 7 bases fit TRBD2. Per germline, CDR1 MGHRA and CDR2 YSYEKL. The CDR3 extends over 15 amino acids. Germline trimming cut 0 bases from V and 4 bases from J; bases unmatched to any gene: 5. In nucleotides, the CDR3 is TGCGCCAGCAGCCAAGATAGGGCTAGCGGAGAGACCCAGTACTTC. Amino acids: CASSQDRASGETQYF.

This clonotype has at least ten counts. This chain links TRBV29-1 with TRBJ1-2; D might be TRBD1 (5 bases). This CDR3 region has 13 residues. V lost 6 bases and J lost 0, with 11 bases in between. Germline CDR1 and CDR2: SQVTM and ANQGSEA. CDR3 DNA: TGCAGCGTGAATACAGGAGCTAACTATGGCTACACCTTC. The encoded protein is CSVNTGANYGYTF. The whole variable domain, filled in from reference TRBV29-1 and TRBJ1-2, reads SAVISQKPSRDICQRGTSLTIQCQVDSQVTMMFWYRQQPGQSLTLIATANQGSEATYESGFVIDKFPISRPNLTFSTLTVSNMSPEDSSIYLCSVNTGANYGYTFGSGTRLTVV.

Of note for this clonotype: One end of the junction is discordant with germline, which a read error may explain. The chain carries TRBV28 and TRBJ2-7; D may be TRBD1 or TRBD2 (5 bases each). The CDR3 consists of 14 residues. Germline CDR1 reads MDHEN; CDR2 reads SYDVKM. The CDR3 protein is CASSVGTGSYGQYF. As DNA, the CDR3 is TGTGCCAGCAGCGTCGGGACGGGTTCCTACGGGCAGTACTTC.